The next 4 T cell receptor beta chains were all read from a single sample in a study of T-cell memory formation after mild COVID-19. MiXCR, applied by TCRdb to the 5' RACE reads, yields one record per CDR3 protein. There are about 81,000 distinct CDR3 sequences in the sample; about 23% occur only once, and roughly 39% lies in the top ten. The source material was PBMCs or a T cell subset sorted from them (not recorded which). The origin of the receptors is a man aged 18-30 years who had mild COVID-19 (a few samples of this study predate the infection). Cell type and time point are not known.

V and J are TRBV6-6 and TRBJ2-1; no clear D. Germline CDR1 MNHNY, CDR2 SVGAGI (reference sequence). Trimming removed 7 bases from V and 8 bases from J, with 21 bases in between. This CDR3 has 15 amino acids. DNA for the CDR3: TGTGCCAGCACCCCAACGGACGTTGAGCTTGATGAGCAGTTCTTC. It is translated as CASTPTDVELDEQFF.

A few counts support this clonotype. This rearrangement joins TRBV27 to TRBJ2-5; 13 nucleotides align to TRBD2. Germline V lookup: CDR1 MNHEY, CDR2 SMNVEV (reference sequence). The V and J ends lost 0 bases and 5 bases, in that order; junction bases with no gene match: 9. The CDR3 loop spans 18 amino acids. For the CDR3, the DNA is TGTGCCAGCAGTTTATCGGCCGGACTAGCGGGGGTATGGGAGACCCAGTACTTC. It encodes CASSLSAGLAGVWETQYF.

This chain uses TRBV4-3 with TRBJ2-7; D is ambiguous. CDR1 LGHNA and CDR2 YSLEER come from the germline V gene. This CDR3 has 17 residues. V lost 0 bases and J 6 bases, leaving 21 bases between the germline ends. CDR3 amino acids: CASSQDCPAVTPGEQYF. In DNA, the CDR3 is TGCGCCAGCAGCCAAGATTGCCCGGCCGTAACCCCGGGCGAGCAGTACTTC.

This clonotype was recorded many times. The chain links TRBV4-1 to TRBJ2-1, with 7 bases lining up with TRBD1. J gave up 6 bases and V 2 bases, and 13 bases lay outside the gene matches. The germline V gene has CDR1 MGHRA and CDR2 YSYEKL. The length of the CDR3 is 17 residues. CDR3 DNA: TGCGCCAGCAGCCAAACGCGAAACAGGGGTGAGGGCAATGAGCAGTTCTTC. Translating gives CASSQTRNRGEGNEQFF.